The 25 T cell receptor beta chains given below trace back to one sample, sequenced in a study of blood T cell repertoires in COVID-19 (dated by TCRdb to about 2020). The library was produced with the immunoSEQ multiplex PCR assay. As stored in TCRdb, this immuneACCESS dataset retains in-frame rearrangements with V and J assigned. A fraction of the clones does not appear; measured against another copy, unresolved V genes explain less than half of the discrepancy, and the remainder lacks a known reason. The sample data list about 300,000 clones, and 89% of these were observed just once. The top ten constitute about 1.8% of the sample. Sequenced: PBMCs or T cells enriched from blood (not recorded which). The origin of the receptors is a woman aged 35 to 49 who had recovered from COVID-19.

The genes are TRBV5-6 and TRBJ1-4; D remains ambiguous. The germline gives CDR1 SGHDT, CDR2 YYEEEE. The CDR3 covers 11 residues. With 4 bases removed from V and 8 bases from J, the gap between germline ends came to 6 bases. The CDR3 sequence: CASSGGEKLFF. DNA of the CDR3: TGTGCCAGCAGCGGCGGGGAAAAACTGTTTTTT.

The chain employs TRBV5-4 and TRBJ1-1; D not resolved. CDR1 SGHNT and CDR2 YYREEE come from the germline V gene (reference sequence). The CDR3 is 15 amino acids. V lost 5 bases to trimming and J lost 0 bases, with 14 bases between them. The chain's CDR3 is CASRPGGAMNTEAFF. The CDR3 DNA is TGTGCCAGCAGACCTGGCGGCGCCATGAACACTGAAGCTTTCTTT.

CDR3 in DNA: TGCGCCAGCAGGCTACAGGGCCCTAATGAAAAACTGTTTTTT. Residues: CASRLQGPNEKLFF. This rearrangement joins TRBV5-1 to TRBJ1-4; the D gene is possibly TRBD1 (6 bases). Trimming removed 5 bases at V and 3 bases at J, with 11 bases between. CDR3 length: 14 amino acids. Germline V gives CDR1 SGHRS, CDR2 YFSETQ.

This sequence joins TRBV7-9 and TRBJ2-3; 13 bases map to TRBD2. Germline loops: CDR1 SEHNR, CDR2 FQNEAQ (reference sequence). CDR3 size: 16 residues. Trimming at V came to 5 bases and at J to 0 bases, leaving 2 bases not matched to a gene. The CDR3 loop reads CASSETSGGSTDTQYF. CDR3 DNA: TGTGCCAGCAGCGAGACTAGCGGGGGGAGCACAGATACGCAGTATTTT.

As DNA, the CDR3 is TGTGCCACCAGCAGAGATCTTGGGGAGGGGGGAGCTCACACCTTC. Amino acid sequence: CATSRDLGEGGAHTF. The chain has TRBV15 and TRBJ1-2; D might be TRBD1 (6 bases). The CDR3 is 15 amino acids. In germline, CDR1 is LNHNV, CDR2 YYDKDF (reference sequence). The V and J ends lost 0 bases and 12 bases respectively, with 20 bases between them.

The V gene is TRBV7-2, the J gene TRBJ2-1; D possibly corresponds to TRBD2 (5 bases). The CDR3 loop spans 16 amino acids. V shed 1 base and J shed 2 bases, with 12 bases lying between them. Germline CDR1 SGHTA, CDR2 FQGNSA. CDR3 bases: TGTGCCAGCAGCTTAGTCTACGGGATTGCCTACAATGAGCAGTTCTTC. It specifies CASSLVYGIAYNEQFF. Variable domain in full (rest from reference TRBV7-2 and TRBJ2-1): GAGVSQSPSNKVTEKGKDVELRCDPISGHTALYWYRQSLGQGLEFLIYFQGNSAPDKSGLPSDRFSAERTGGSVSTLTIQRTQQEDSAVYLCASSLVYGIAYNEQFFGPGTRLTVL.

The genes are TRBV12-2 and TRBJ2-5; TRBD2 was called by the table and not checked on the DNA. TRBV12-2 constitutes a pseudogene. There are 15 residues in the CDR3. CDR3 loop: CASRFRRVGEETQYF. The CDR3 DNA reads TGTGCAAGTCGCTTTAGGAGGGTGGGCGAGGAGACCCAGTACTTC.

CDR3 DNA: TGTGCCAGCAGTGAAGGCGGGGCGAACACCGGGGAGCTGTTTTTT. Its translation is CASSEGGANTGELFF. The V gene is TRBV6-1, the J gene TRBJ2-2; TRBD2 might be the D (6 bases). This CDR3 has 15 residues. CDR1 is MNHNS, CDR2 SASEGT, per germline. The V and J ends lost 1 base and 0 bases respectively, with 6 bases between them.

V is TRBV27 and J is TRBJ1-4; the D gene is possibly TRBD1 (6 bases). CDR1 MNHEY and CDR2 SMNVEV come from the germline V gene (reference sequence). CDR3 size: 17 residues. With 8 bases removed from V and 0 bases from J, the gap between germline ends came to 19 bases. In nucleotides, the CDR3 is TGTGCCAGCTCGTCCCGGGGGCGGGGGACAACTAATGAAAAACTGTTTTTT. Translating gives CASSSRGRGTTNEKLFF.

The chain couples TRBV5-1 to TRBJ1-1; tentatively, D is TRBD1 (6 bases). Trimming pared 4 bases from V and 0 bases from J, leaving 19 bases between. Germline V CDR1 and CDR2: SGHRS, YFSETQ. There are 17 residues in the CDR3. In nucleotides, the CDR3 is TGCGCCAGCAGCCGGGGGCAGGGAGGGCGGATGAACACTGAAGCTTTCTTT. It codes for CASSRGQGGRMNTEAFF.

V usage is TRBV3-1 (or the pseudogene TRBV3-2) and J usage is TRBJ2-3, with D maybe TRBD2 (5 bases). CDR1 and CDR2 from the germline V gene are LGHDT and YNNKEL (reference sequence). The CDR3 runs to 15 residues. V was shortened by 6 bases and J by 0 bases, with 13 bases between the two germline ends. CDR3 sequence: CASSAAVTSTDTQYF. Written as DNA, the CDR3 is TGTGCCAGCAGTGCAGCGGTTACTAGCACAGATACGCAGTATTTT.

The chain employs TRBV7-9 and TRBJ1-1; 8 nucleotides align to TRBD1. V lost 6 bases and J lost 11; bases outside the gene matches: 8. Germline-derived CDR1 and CDR2 are SEHNR and FQNEAQ (reference sequence). This CDR3 spans 12 amino acids. In DNA, the CDR3 is TGTGCCAGCAGTGACAGGGGCCGCGAGGCTTTCTTT. This sequence encodes CASSDRGREAFF.

The chain has TRBV7-9 and TRBJ2-3; 7 nucleotides agree with TRBD2. Trimming cost V 4 bases and J 0 bases; bases outside gene matches: 7. CDR1 is SEHNR, CDR2 FQNEAQ, per germline (reference sequence). The CDR3 runs to 16 residues. Here the CDR3 DNA reads TGTGCCAGCAGCTCCTCCCTAGCGGCCAGCACAGATACGCAGTATTTT. This codes for CASSSSLAASTDTQYF. Complete variable domain (other parts from reference TRBV7-9 and TRBJ2-3): DTGVSQNPRHKITKRGQNVTFRCDPISEHNRLYWYRQTLGQGPEFLTYFQNEAQLEKSRLLSDRFSAERPKGSFSTLEIQRTEQGDSAMYLCASSSSLAASTDTQYFGPGTRLTVL.

V usage is TRBV2 and J usage is TRBJ1-1, with a possible D match to TRBD1 (6 bases). Deletions cut 6 bases from V and 4 bases from J, with 15 bases between. The germline V gene has CDR1 SNHLY and CDR2 FYNNEI. The CDR3 is 14 residues long. The CDR3 sequence is CASRTGTPGTEAFF. The CDR3 DNA follows: TGTGCCAGCAGAACAGGGACCCCGGGCACTGAAGCTTTCTTT.

In regard to this clone: Different DNA sequences within this sample yield the same CDR3. The chain carries TRBV5-1 and TRBJ1-2; possibly TRBD1 for D (5 bases). V lost 4 bases to trimming and J lost 5 bases, with 9 bases between them. This CDR3 comprises 12 residues. The germline V gene has CDR1 SGHRS and CDR2 YFSETQ. The CDR3 region has the DNA TGCGCCAGCAGCCTGGGGCTTTATGGCTACACCTTC. This codes for CASSLGLYGYTF.

This clone was counted a single time. The chain recombines TRBV29-1 with TRBJ2-3; the match to TRBD2 covers 7 bases. The CDR3 runs 13 residues. The germline gives CDR1 SQVTM, CDR2 ANQGSEA. V lost 4 bases to trimming and J lost 7 bases; unmatched junction nucleotides: 8. The CDR3 sequence: CSVASGIRYTQYF. Written as DNA, the CDR3 is TGCAGCGTTGCAAGCGGGATTAGGTATACGCAGTATTTT.

This chain uses TRBV5-1 with TRBJ2-1; TRBD1 matches 10 bases. The J segment lost 6 bases and the V segment lost 2 bases, leaving 8 bases of the junction unmatched. This CDR3 is built from 16 residues. CDR1 and CDR2 from the germline V gene are SGHRS and YFSETQ. The CDR3 loop is CASSLNAGQGINEQFF. CDR3 DNA: TGCGCCAGCAGCTTAAACGCGGGACAGGGGATCAATGAGCAGTTCTTC.

The chain recombines TRBV27 with TRBJ1-6; 9 bases align to TRBD1. This CDR3 region has 15 residues. The germline gives CDR1 MNHEY, CDR2 SMNVEV (reference sequence). V gave up 3 bases and J gave up 9 bases; unmatched junction bases: 6. This chain's CDR3 is CASSFRGQGASPLHF. The CDR3 region has the DNA TGTGCCAGCAGTTTCAGGGGACAGGGAGCTTCACCCCTCCACTTT.

This sequence joins TRBV12-3 or TRBV12-4 and TRBJ2-7, with a tentative D call TRBD1 (5 bases). CDR3 length equals 13 residues. Trimming took off 3 bases at V and 3 bases at J, with 9 bases between the two ends. Written as DNA, the CDR3 is TGTGCCAGCAGTTTCGGACATTTCTACGAGCAGTACTTC. This codes for CASSFGHFYEQYF.

The V call is TRBV7-6, the J call TRBJ1-5; 8 bases map to TRBD1. The CDR3 has 14 residues. CDR1 and CDR2 from the germline V gene are SGHVS and FNYEAQ. V dropped 1 base and J dropped 9; count of bases not matched to a gene: 5. The CDR3 bases are TGTGCCAGCAGCTTAGGGACAGGGACTTCGCCCCAGCATTTT. This gives the protein CASSLGTGTSPQHF.

The chain carries TRBV9 and TRBJ2-6; no clear D gene. The germline CDR1 and CDR2 sequences are SGDLS and YYNGEE. The CDR3 is 17 amino acids. Trimming took 0 bases from V and 1 from J, leaving 11 bases between them. CDR3 sequence: CASSVGSERSGANVLTF. In DNA, the CDR3 is TGTGCCAGCAGCGTAGGATCAGAGCGATCTGGGGCCAACGTCCTGACTTTC.

This rearrangement joins TRBV7-9 to TRBJ2-7, with 9 bases fitting TRBD2. J gave up 5 bases and V 2 bases, and 4 bases lay outside the gene matches. The CDR3 runs 14 residues. Germline lookup yields CDR1 SEHNR and CDR2 FQNEAQ (reference sequence). CDR3 bases: TGTGCCAGCAGCTTAAGAGCGGGAGGAGACGAGCAGTACTTC. Protein: CASSLRAGGDEQYF.

CDR3 residues: CASSLKHLDEKLFF. In DNA, the CDR3 is TGTGCCAGCAGCTTGAAACATCTAGATGAAAAACTGTTTTTT. The chain joins TRBV5-6 to TRBJ1-4; D call uncertain. V lost 1 base to trimming and J lost 6 bases, with 10 bases between them. Germline CDR1 reads SGHDT; CDR2 reads YYEEEE. This CDR3 comprises 14 residues.

V and J are TRBV19 and TRBJ1-5; 12 bases align to TRBD1. The junction had 13 bases not matched to a gene; V was cut back by 5 bases and J by 2 bases. The CDR3 consists of 19 residues. Germline values: CDR1 LNHDA, CDR2 SQIVND (reference sequence). Here the CDR3 reads CASSGTGTGGPLGNQPQHF. The CDR3 DNA sequence: TGTGCCAGTAGTGGGACCGGGACAGGGGGCCCTTTGGGCAATCAGCCCCAGCATTTT.

The CDR3 DNA reads TGTGCCAGCAGTATTAGAAACTATGGCTACACCTTC. This codes for CASSIRNYGYTF. The V and J genes are TRBV6-5 and TRBJ1-2; D not certain. Germline lookup yields CDR1 MNHEY and CDR2 SVGAGI. The CDR3 loop spans 12 amino acids. V was clipped by 5 bases and J by 2 bases, with 6 bases between them.